Below are 4 T cell receptor beta chains sequenced from a single sample in a study of blood T cell repertoires in COVID-19. Only in-frame clones appear in the TCRdb table, and some are missing; sequencing was by immunoSEQ multiplex PCR. The sample consists of 210,000 or so clones, around 81% of them appearing once. The specimen was PBMCs or T cells enriched from blood (not recorded which). These receptors originate from a woman aged 45-65 years with acute COVID-19.

J is TRBJ2-2 and V is TRBV15; TRBD2 matches 11 bases. Germline lookup yields CDR1 LNHNV and CDR2 YYDKDF (reference sequence). The CDR3 sequence is 17 residues long. With V trimmed by 0 bases and J by 5 bases, 5 bases remained unmatched. The CDR3 protein is CATSRDKGTSGTGELFF. CDR3 sequence (DNA): TGTGCCACCAGCAGAGATAAAGGGACTAGCGGTACCGGGGAGCTGTTTTTT.

This clone showed up just once. The J gene is TRBJ2-3, the V gene TRBV3-1 (or the pseudogene TRBV3-2), with 7 nucleotides matching TRBD1. Germline V CDR1 and CDR2: LGHDT, YNNKEL (reference sequence). The CDR3 consists of 14 residues. With 6 bases clipped from V and 5 bases from J, the junction kept 8 bases outside the gene matches. The CDR3 DNA follows: TGTGCCAGCAGACCCCGACAGGGATTAGATACGCAGTATTTT. Residues: CASRPRQGLDTQYF.

V is TRBV13 and J is TRBJ2-1, with TRBD2 identical over 7 bases. The V gene's germline CDR1 is PRHDT and CDR2 FYEKMQ (reference sequence). The CDR3 contains 15 residues. The J segment lost 4 bases and the V segment lost 2 bases, leaving 5 bases of the junction unmatched. In nucleotides, the CDR3 is TGTGCCAGCAGCTTAAGCCTAGCGGCTTACAATGAGCAGTTCTTC. This gives the protein CASSLSLAAYNEQFF. The full variable domain, rest sourced from reference TRBV13 and TRBJ2-1, is AAGVIQSPRHLIKEKRETATLKCYPIPRHDTVYWYQQGPGQDPQFLISFYEKMQSDKGSIPDRFSAQQFSDYHSELNMSSLELGDSALYFCASSLSLAAYNEQFFGPGTRLTVL.

The chain uses TRBV5-1 and TRBJ1-1, with D hard to call. Germline CDR1 SGHRS, CDR2 YFSETQ. CDR3 length: 14 residues. Trimming took off 4 bases at V and 1 base at J, with 11 bases between the two ends. The CDR3 DNA is TGCGCCAGCAGCGGATCTTCAGGGAACACTGAAGCTTTCTTT. It encodes CASSGSSGNTEAFF.